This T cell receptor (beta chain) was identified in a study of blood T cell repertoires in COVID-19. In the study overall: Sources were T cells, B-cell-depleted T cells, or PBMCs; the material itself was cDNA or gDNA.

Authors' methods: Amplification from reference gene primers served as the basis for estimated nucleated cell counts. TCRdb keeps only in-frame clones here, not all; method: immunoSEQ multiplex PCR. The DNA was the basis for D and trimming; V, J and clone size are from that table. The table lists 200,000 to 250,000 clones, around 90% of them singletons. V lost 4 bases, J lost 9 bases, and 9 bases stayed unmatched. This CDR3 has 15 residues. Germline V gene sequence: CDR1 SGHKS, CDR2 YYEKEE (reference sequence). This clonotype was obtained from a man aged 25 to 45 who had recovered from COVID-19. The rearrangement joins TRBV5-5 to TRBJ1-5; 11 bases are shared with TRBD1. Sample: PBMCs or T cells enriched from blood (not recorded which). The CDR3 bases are TGTGCCAGCAGCAGCGGGACAGGGGGTTCTGGGCCCCAGCATTTT. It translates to CASSSGTGGSGPQHF. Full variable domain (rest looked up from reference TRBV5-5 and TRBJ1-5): DAGVTQSPTHLIKTRGQQVTLRCSPISGHKSVSWYQQVLGQGPQFIFQYYEKEERGRGNFPDRFSARQFPNYSSELNVNALLLGDSALYLCASSSGTGGSGPQHFGDGTRLSIL.